These 25 T cell receptor beta chains originate from one sample sequenced in a study of T cells in women clearing cervical HPV infection. Libraries were prepared by immunoSEQ multiplex PCR; TCRdb keeps only in-frame clonotypes and omits some of them. With approximately 9,200 clones in the sample, the ten largest clones hold approximately 8.2%. The sequencing sample was made of blood buffy coat. These receptor sequences come from a woman aged 18 to 75 with a cervical HPV16 infection that either progressed to CIN3+ or cleared (not recorded which).

The part of the CDR3 DNA that was read is TGTGCCAGCAGTGGACAGGTCCAAGAGACG. Its protein is CASSGQVQET. The CDR3 in its entirety is CASSGQVQETQYF. The chain carries TRBV6-1 and TRBJ2-3, with a tentative D call TRBD1 (6 bases). The CDR3 extends 3 residues past the end of the read, so its final part is completed from the germline J gene. The V gene's germline CDR1 is MNHNS and CDR2 SASEGT. The CDR3 spans 13 residues.

Of note for this clone: Read sequence stops 3 residues before the CDR3 end, and the germline J gene provides the missing end. This chain connects TRBV7-8 to TRBJ2-2, with 7 bases aligning to TRBD1. Germline CDR1 is SGHVS and CDR2 is FQNEAQ. The ends lost 2 bases at V and 0 bases at J; junction bases unmatched: 3. CDR3 length: 16 amino acids. Incomplete CDR3 DNA: TGTGCCAGCAGCTTAAGGGACAGCTCGAACACCGGGGAG. It yields the protein CASSLRDSSNTGE. The entire CDR3 is CASSLRDSSNTGELFF.

A note on this clone: The read falls 3 residues short of the CDR3 end, and the missing part is taken from the germline J gene. The chain employs TRBV10-3 and TRBJ2-7; TRBD1 agrees at 8 bases. J was trimmed by 0 bases and V by 2 bases; bases with no gene match: 9. Germline V CDR1 and CDR2: ENHRY, SYGVKD. This CDR3 spans 17 amino acids. The part of the CDR3 DNA that was read is TGTGCCATCAGTGAGCCCTCAGGAGGACAGGGCTCCTACGAG. This gives the protein CAISEPSGGQGSYE. The entire CDR3 reads CAISEPSGGQGSYEQYF.

In the case of this clone: The CDR3 goes on 3 residues after the read ends, and that part is filled in from the germline J gene. The genes are TRBV20-1 and TRBJ2-7; 8 positions agree with TRBD1. The germline CDR1 and CDR2 sequences are DFQATT and SNEGSKA (reference sequence). V lost 3 bases, J lost 5 bases, and 12 bases stayed unmatched. The CDR3 totals 15 residues. This CDR3 is CSASSWTGPRDEQYF. The sequenced part of the CDR3 DNA is TGCAGTGCTAGTTCTTGGACAGGGCCGCGCGACGAG.

Note on this clone: The read gets to within 3 residues of the CDR3 end, and the germline J gene fills in the rest. The chain combines TRBV19 with TRBJ2-5, with D possibly being TRBD2 (7 bases). Germline V CDR1 and CDR2: LNHDA, SQIVND (reference sequence). Deletions cut 5 bases from V and 5 bases from J, with 18 bases between. The CDR3 consists of 15 residues. Incomplete CDR3 DNA: TGTGCCAGTAGTTCGCCAGGGGAGGGCAGGGAGACC. It codes for CASSSPGEGRET. The whole CDR3 is CASSSPGEGRETQYF.

Notes on this clone: The sequenced fragment ends 3 residues before the CDR3 boundary, so the rest is inferred from the germline J gene. The V and J genes are TRBV7-2 and TRBJ2-7; D not resolved. This CDR3 region has 15 residues. Trimming pared 2 bases from V and 4 bases from J, leaving 15 bases between. Germline CDR1 SGHTA, CDR2 FQGNSA. The CDR3 sequence: CASSLMPGPRYEQYF. The sequenced CDR3 bases are TGTGCCAGCAGCTTAATGCCGGGTCCTAGATACGAG.

Turning to this clone: The sequence runs out 3 residues before the end of the CDR3; the remainder is reconstructed from the germline J gene. The chain joins TRBV13 to TRBJ2-3; 11 positions match TRBD2. The V and J ends lost 3 bases and 5 bases, in that order; junction bases with no gene match: 7. This CDR3 is built from 16 residues. Germline V gene sequence: CDR1 PRHDT, CDR2 FYEKMQ (reference sequence). The DNA read from the CDR3 is TGTGCCAGCAGCTTTCTCCTAGCGGGGGGCGTAGATACG. Its translation is CASSFLLAGGVDT. The CDR3 reads in full as CASSFLLAGGVDTQYF.

Worth noting for this clone: Read sequence stops 3 residues before the CDR3 end, and the germline J gene provides the missing end. The gene calls are TRBV5-1 and TRBJ2-3; no clear D. The CDR3 loop spans 11 amino acids. V was pared by 0 bases and J by 8 bases, with 4 bases between. The germline gives CDR1 SGHRS, CDR2 YFSETQ. The CDR3 here is CASSLEGTQYF. The CDR3 DNA, read in part, is TGCGCCAGCAGCTTGGAGGGTACG.

Concerning this clone itself: The DNA ends 3 residues before the CDR3 does, and the rest of the CDR3 is filled in from the germline J gene. This chain connects TRBV5-1 to TRBJ2-3; 10 positions agree with TRBD2. The ends lost 3 bases at V and 5 bases at J; junction bases unmatched: 9. CDR1 is SGHRS, CDR2 YFSETQ, per germline. CDR3 length: 16 amino acids. CDR3 bases read: TGCGCCAGCAGCTGGACTAGCGGAGGGGTGAGAGATACG. This sequence encodes CASSWTSGGVRDT. The whole CDR3 sequence is CASSWTSGGVRDTQYF.

As concerns this clone: The read is 3 residues too short to cover the CDR3 end, so that end is filled in from the germline J gene. V usage is TRBV6-1 and J usage is TRBJ2-2; D gene ambiguous. The CDR3 is 15 amino acids. Germline CDR1 reads MNHNS; CDR2 reads SASEGT. CDR3 in amino acids: CASSETDRVDEKLFF. The part of the CDR3 DNA that was read is TGTGCCAGCAGTGAAACGGATAGGGTAGATGAAAAG.

Turning to this clone: The CDR3 end lies 3 residues beyond the end of the read and is filled in from the germline J gene. V usage is TRBV7-9 and J usage is TRBJ2-1, with D tentatively TRBD2 (6 bases). Trimming stripped 5 bases from V and 3 bases from J, with 14 bases between. The CDR3 spans 15 residues. Germline V CDR1 and CDR2: SEHNR, FQNEAQ (reference sequence). CDR3 DNA, as far as it was read: TGTGCCAGCAGCCCCGACTTGGGGGGCTACAATGAG. Translation: CASSPDLGGYNE. From start to end, the CDR3 is CASSPDLGGYNEQFF.

Comments on this clone: The read ends 3 residues before the CDR3 terminus; that terminus is restored from the germline J gene. This chain links TRBV6-2 or TRBV6-3 with TRBJ1-2; D unclear. Looked up from germline, CDR1 is MNHEY and CDR2 is SVGEGT. Trimming pared 0 bases from V and 2 bases from J, leaving 7 bases between. The CDR3 has 14 amino acids. The CDR3 bases that were read are TGTGCCAGCAGTTACTCCATCGGGAACTATGGC. This gives the protein CASSYSIGNYG. The CDR3 reads in full as CASSYSIGNYGYTF.

Notes on this clone: The CDR3 end is not reached by the read, which stops 3 residues before it; the germline J gene fills it in. The J gene is TRBJ1-1, the V gene TRBV7-3, with a possible D match to TRBD1 (5 bases). This CDR3 has 13 amino acids. Germline V gives CDR1 SGHTA, CDR2 FQGTGA. The CDR3 protein is CASSLTWQGEAFF. CDR3 DNA, as far as it was read: TGTGCCAGCAGCTTAACATGGCAGGGAGAA.

As to this clone: The read finishes 3 residues shy of the CDR3 end, and the germline J gene is used to complete it. V gene TRBV5-1 combines with J gene TRBJ2-5; unclear D gene. The CDR3 has 13 amino acids. V lost 2 bases to trimming and J lost 0 bases, with 5 bases between them. Germline CDR1 is SGHRS and CDR2 is YFSETQ. The CDR3: CASSFQYQETQYF. The sequenced part of the CDR3 DNA is TGCGCCAGCAGCTTTCAGTACCAAGAGACC.

Worth noting for this clone: The read finishes 3 residues shy of the CDR3 end, and the germline J gene is used to complete it. V is TRBV2 and J is TRBJ1-6; D is possibly TRBD1 (6 bases). Germline CDR1 is SNHLY and CDR2 is FYNNEI. The CDR3 spans 14 residues. V shed 9 bases and J shed 7 bases, with 16 bases lying between them. CDR3 DNA (partial): TGTGCCAGTCGAAGGGGACAAGGGAATTCACCC. It yields the protein CASRRGQGNSP. The complete CDR3 reads CASRRGQGNSPLHF.

Concerning this clone itself: Read coverage stops 3 residues before the CDR3 terminus; the germline J gene supplies the remainder. The V gene is TRBV18, the J gene TRBJ2-5; 9 bases line up with TRBD2. The CDR3 totals 17 residues. Germline V CDR1 and CDR2: KGHSH, LQKENI. CDR3 in amino acids: CASSPISSGGPGDTQYF. The sequenced CDR3 bases are TGTGCCAGCTCACCAATATCGAGCGGGGGGCCGGGAGATACC. Complete variable domain (other parts from reference TRBV18 and TRBJ2-5): NAGVMQNPRHLVRRRGQEARLRCSPMKGHSHVYWYRQLPEEGLKFMVYLQKENIIDESGMPKERFSAEFPKEGPSILRIQQVVRGDSAAYFCASSPISSGGPGDTQYFGPGTRLLVL.

With respect to this clone: The read is 3 residues too short to cover the CDR3 end, so that end is filled in from the germline J gene. The chain recombines TRBV11-2 with TRBJ2-3; D gene uncertain. The CDR3 is 9 residues long. Germline V gene sequence: CDR1 SGHAT, CDR2 FQNNGV. CDR3 in amino acids: CASLETQYF. The CDR3 bases that were read are TGTGCCAGCCTAGAGACG.

This CDR3 is CSARDRQGTYEQYF. Partial CDR3 DNA: TGCAGTGCTAGAGATAGACAGGGAACCTACGAG. This chain links TRBV20-1 with TRBJ2-7, with 7 bases aligning to TRBD1. Read sequence stops 3 residues before the CDR3 end, and the germline J gene provides the missing end. The CDR3 length is 14 residues. V was pared by 0 bases and J by 2 bases, with 4 bases of the junction left unmatched. Germline V gene lookup returns CDR1 DFQATT and CDR2 SNEGSKA (reference sequence).

For this clone: The read ends 3 residues early relative to the CDR3; the germline J gene fills the gap. J is TRBJ1-2 and V is TRBV6-2 or TRBV6-3; D possibly corresponds to TRBD1 (6 bases). This CDR3 comprises 16 residues. The germline gives CDR1 MNHEY, CDR2 SVGEGT. CDR3 loop: CASSDRGGDSTDTYTF. Partial CDR3 DNA: TGTGCCAGCAGTGATCGAGGGGGGGATAGCACAGATACC.

As to this clone: The read stops 3 residues short of the end of the CDR3; the missing end is completed from the germline J gene. The chain links TRBV5-1 to TRBJ2-2, with 10 bases lining up with TRBD1. The germline CDR1 and CDR2 sequences are SGHRS and YFSETQ. CDR3 size: 15 residues. The CDR3 DNA, read in part, is TGCGCCAGCAGCCCGGGGACAGGGGTTCGCGAAAAG. This sequence encodes CASSPGTGVREK. The CDR3, in full, reads CASSPGTGVREKLFF.

Of note for this clone: The read gets to within 3 residues of the CDR3 end, and the germline J gene fills in the rest. The chain joins TRBV20-1 to TRBJ2-1; D possibly corresponds to TRBD2 (6 bases). Germline V gives CDR1 DFQATT, CDR2 SNEGSKA (reference sequence). The CDR3 runs to 15 residues. With 3 bases removed from V and 4 bases from J, the gap between germline ends came to 16 bases. The sequenced CDR3 bases are TGCAGTGCTAGGTTCCTGGGGGGTCAATACAATGAG. Protein product: CSARFLGGQYNE. The CDR3 in its entirety is CSARFLGGQYNEQFF.

Remarks on this clone: A junction boundary mismatches the germline segment, possibly from a read error. The read halts 3 residues ahead of the CDR3 end, with the missing end drawn from the germline J gene. V is TRBV4-2 and J is TRBJ2-7; D possibly corresponds to TRBD1 (5 bases). Per the germline V gene, CDR1 is LGHNA and CDR2 is YNFKEQ. The CDR3 is made up of 13 amino acids. Partial CDR3 DNA: TGCGCCAGCAGCCAACAGGACTCCTACGAG. Amino acids: CASSQQDSYE. The whole CDR3 reads CASSQQDSYEQYF.

The CDR3 bases that were read are TGTGCCAGCTCACCGGGGCGCAGGGCCTACGAC. Its translation: CASSPGRRAYD. The whole CDR3 is CASSPGRRAYDYTF. This chain links TRBV18 with TRBJ1-2; D possibly corresponds to TRBD1 (5 bases). The read is 3 residues too short to cover the CDR3 end, so that end is filled in from the germline J gene. The CDR3 totals 14 residues. Germline V gives CDR1 KGHSH, CDR2 LQKENI. Based on the CDR3 plus reference TRBV18 and TRBJ1-2, the full variable domain is NAGVMQNPRHLVRRRGQEARLRCSPMKGHSHVYWYRQLPEEGLKFMVYLQKENIIDESGMPKERFSAEFPKEGPSILRIQQVVRGDSAAYFCASSPGRRAYDYTFGSGTRLTVV.

By frequency, this clone registers medium-sized. Coverage ceases 3 residues before the CDR3 finishes, and the germline J gene fills in the end. V usage is TRBV18 and J usage is TRBJ1-6, with TRBD1 matching over 9 bases. The V and J ends lost 0 bases and 9 bases, in that order; junction bases with no gene match: 3. The V gene's germline CDR1 is KGHSH and CDR2 LQKENI. The CDR3 length is 15 residues. The CDR3 reads CASSPPGQGISPLHF. Incomplete CDR3 DNA: TGTGCCAGCTCACCACCGGGACAGGGTATTTCACCC. Full variable domain (outside the CDR3, taken from reference TRBV18 and TRBJ1-6): NAGVMQNPRHLVRRRGQEARLRCSPMKGHSHVYWYRQLPEEGLKFMVYLQKENIIDESGMPKERFSAEFPKEGPSILRIQQVVRGDSAAYFCASSPPGQGISPLHFGNGTRLTVT.

This clone is deemed medium-sized by its frequency. The CDR3 extends 3 residues past the end of the read, so its final part is completed from the germline J gene. The chain is built from TRBV7-8 and TRBJ2-4; D gene ambiguous. Trimming took 5 bases from V and 0 from J, leaving 17 bases between them. In germline, CDR1 is SGHVS, CDR2 FQNEAQ. The CDR3 runs to 17 residues. Incomplete CDR3 DNA: TGTGCCAGCAGCACACCCCCACTATTACTAGCCAAAAACATT. Its protein product is CASSTPPLLLAKNI. The full CDR3 reads CASSTPPLLLAKNIQYF.